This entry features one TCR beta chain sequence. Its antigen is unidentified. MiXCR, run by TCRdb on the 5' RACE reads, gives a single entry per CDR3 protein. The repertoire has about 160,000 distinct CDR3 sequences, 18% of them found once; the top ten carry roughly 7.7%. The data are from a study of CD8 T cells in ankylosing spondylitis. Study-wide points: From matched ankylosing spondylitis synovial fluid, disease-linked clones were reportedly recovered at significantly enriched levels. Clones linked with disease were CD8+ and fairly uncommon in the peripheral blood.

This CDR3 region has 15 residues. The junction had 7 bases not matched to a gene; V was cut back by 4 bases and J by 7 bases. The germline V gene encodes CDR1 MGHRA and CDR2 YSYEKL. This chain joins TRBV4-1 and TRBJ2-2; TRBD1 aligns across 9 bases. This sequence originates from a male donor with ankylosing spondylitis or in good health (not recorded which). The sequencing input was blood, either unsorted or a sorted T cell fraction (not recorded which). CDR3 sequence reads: CASSPPGTGNGELFF. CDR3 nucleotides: TGCGCCAGCAGCCCGCCCGGGACAGGGAACGGGGAGCTGTTTTTT.